This T cell receptor beta chain was sequenced for a study of T cells in Graves' hyperthyroidism and ophthalmopathy (dated by TCRdb to about 2019). Turning to the overall study: Peripheral blood samples were taken at the time of initial diagnosis, prior to any treatment. The paper describes TCR Vbeta CDR3 sequencing of around 130 peripheral blood samples, made up of 43 ophthalmopathy patients, more than 70 hyperthyroidism patients and roughly 17 progressor patients. To identify distinguishing TCR V-J signatures, a discovery cohort of 100 patients was used, comprising 43 with Graves' ophthalmopathy and under 60 with stable Graves' hyperthyroidism. The roughly 100 discovery patients were randomly divided into training and test sets at a 7:3 ratio. Thyroid tissue and blood T-cell repertoires from about 6 Graves' hyperthyroidism patients were also compared in the study. After blood sampling, hyperthyroidism patients were treated with methimazole at a starting dose of 30 mg daily, and ophthalmopathy patients were treated with high-dose intravenous methylprednisolone. An independent validation cohort of under 20 hyperthyroidism patients and some 15 patients who later progressed to ophthalmopathy tested prospective prediction of ophthalmopathy.

Moderately to severely active disease, a Clinical Activity Score of at least 3, a NOSPECS grade of at least 4, and a duration under 3 months were present in ophthalmopathy patients. Patients with uncontrolled infections, other autoimmune diseases, pregnancy or lactation were excluded. Diagnoses relied on clinical symptoms, serum thyroxine and TRAb, thyroid ultrasound and orbital computed tomography. PBMCs were isolated from about 10 ml of fresh peripheral blood by Ficoll-Paque density gradient centrifugation. Total RNA was extracted using Trizol reagent, and RNA quality was assessed on an Agilent 2100 Bioanalyzer. This clonotype appeared many times. Its antigen specificity is not known. No much larger clone exists at a distance of one base, and base qualities are not known. General study outcomes and caveats: In validation, progression to ophthalmopathy was predicted by the model with roughly 69% sensitivity and nearly 75% specificity, a median of approximately 6.5 months before onset. Sample size was not statistically predetermined, and investigators were not blinded to group allocation. A model built on a 13 V-J signature distinguished ophthalmopathy from stable hyperthyroidism, reaching approximately 89% sensitivity and around 81% specificity in cross-validation and 80%/75% in testing. Most expanded thyroid clonotypes (frequency above 0.001) were also found in blood, which suggests that blood repertoires may mirror thyroid immune responses.

The TCR beta CDR3 regions were amplified from the RNA transcripts. A first-round RT-PCR of the TCR CDR3 used the HTBI primer set with the Qiagen OneStep RT-PCR kit. Libraries were constructed in a second round of multiplex PCR, after which size selection and purification were carried out. The libraries were sequenced on an Illumina HiSeq2000 using paired-end 100 bp reads. The paper's processing steps were these. SOAPnuke was used to process the raw data, removing reads that contained adapters or uncalled bases, had a mean Phred below 15, or lacked an exact match to the constant primer or identifier. High-quality paired reads were merged with COPE v1.2.5, and unique nucleotide sequences were defined as clonotypes. MiTCR v1.1 was used to align the clonotypes against IMGT TRBV, TRBD and TRBJ reference segments. The analysis included only V-J combinations with a frequency above 0.0001, which together covered more than 99% of the repertoires. The TCS score was defined as the ratio of F50 (clonal expansion) to E x V (chaos), calculated using BLOSUM62-based TCRdist between CDR3 peptides within each V-J. Welch's t-statistics and random forest reduced around 520 V-J features to roughly 13, which were used in a naive Bayes classifier (R e1071). TCRdb reworked the public reads: Q25 trimming with fastp, MiXCR clone assembly, productive beta chains retained. Rows are unified per CDR3 protein, each entry keeping the most common DNA and genes. TCRdb's processing, not the authors', yielded these V and J calls. This sample is represented by hundreds of thousands of distinct CDR3 sequences; roughly 14% of them were singletons. Around 13% of the sample lies in the top ten.

CDR1 and CDR2, per the germline V gene, are MNHEY and SVGEGT. Trimming at the junction amounts to 5 bases on V and 5 bases on J, and the germline ends lie 15 bases apart. From its cysteine to its phenylalanine, the CDR3 spans 14 amino acids. Only the CDR3 part of the read is kept: 42 bases, read in frame from the first base. The specimen sequenced was blood. This receptor chain uses TRBV6-2 or TRBV6-3 and TRBJ1-1; D gene: possibly TRBD1, on 6 matching bases. The TCR was taken from a man between 18 and 29 years old with Graves' ophthalmopathy. This receptor carries the CDR3 CASSQFGGGTEAFF. The sequenced DNA is TGTGCCAGCAGTCAATTCGGGGGCGGGACTGAAGCTTTCTTT.